The sequence of this TCR beta chain was determined in a study of cytomegalovirus exposure and HLA in healthy donors. CDR3 size: 15 residues. The germline V gene encodes CDR1 MNHNS and CDR2 SASEGT. The ends were cut back, 6 bases at V and 1 base at J, with 15 bases in the middle. PCR amplification relied on 60 Vbeta primers (plus 13 Jbeta primers). Some clones are missing from TCRdb's copy, which holds only in-frame ones; the method was immunoSEQ multiplex PCR. The table has about 130,000 clones, approximately 80% seen once. V usage is TRBV6-1 and J usage is TRBJ1-1; D gene uncertain. The sequence derives from a male donor in good health and CMV-seronegative. The sample comprised PBMCs. CDR3 sequence reads: CASSDTLIGNTEAFF. CDR3 nucleotides: TGTGCCAGCAGCGATACCCTCATCGGGAACACTGAAGCTTTCTTT.